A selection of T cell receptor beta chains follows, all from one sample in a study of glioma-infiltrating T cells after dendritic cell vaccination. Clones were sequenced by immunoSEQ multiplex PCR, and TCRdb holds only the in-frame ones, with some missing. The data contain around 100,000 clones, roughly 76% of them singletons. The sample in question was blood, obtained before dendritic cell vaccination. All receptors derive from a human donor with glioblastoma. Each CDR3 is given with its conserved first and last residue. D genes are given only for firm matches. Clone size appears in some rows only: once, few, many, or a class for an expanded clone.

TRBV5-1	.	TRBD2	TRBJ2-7	CASSLAGTSGEQYF	TGCGCCAGCAGCTTGGCCGGGACTAGCGGCGAGCAGTACTTC
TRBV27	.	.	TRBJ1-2	CASSFSANYGYTF	TGTGCCAGCAGTTTTAGCGCTAACTATGGCTACACCTTC
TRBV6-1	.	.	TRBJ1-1	CASSEDSGVISVAFF	TGTGCCAGCAGTGAAGATTCAGGGGTGATTTCTGTTGCTTTCTTT
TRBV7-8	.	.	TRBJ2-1	CASSSPTDKGGGEQFF	TGTGCCAGCAGCTCCCCGACTGACAAGGGAGGCGGTGAGCAGTTCTTC
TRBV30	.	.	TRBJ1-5	CAWSAGGNQPQHF	TGTGCCTGGAGTGCAGGGGGCAATCAGCCCCAGCATTTT
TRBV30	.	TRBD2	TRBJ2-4	CAWSWTAGVNIQYF	TGTGCCTGGAGTTGGACTGCGGGGGTCAACATTCAGTACTTC
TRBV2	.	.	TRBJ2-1	CASSSLVGGEQFF	TGTGCCAGCTCTTCTTTGGTGGGCGGGGAGCAGTTCTTC
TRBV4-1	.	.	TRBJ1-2	CASSQGAGKAVDGYTF	TGCGCCAGCAGCCAAGGAGCTGGAAAAGCGGTGGATGGCTACACCTTC
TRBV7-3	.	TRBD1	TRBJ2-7	CASSLSGGSYEQYF	TGTGCCAGCAGCTTATCAGGGGGCTCCTACGAGCAGTACTTC
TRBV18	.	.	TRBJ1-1	CASSPAFSGTLGTEAFF	TGTGCCAGCTCACCCGCTTTTTCTGGGACTTTGGGCACTGAAGCTTTCTTT
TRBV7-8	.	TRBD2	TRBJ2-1	CASSLRRLAGHNEQFF	TGTGCCAGCAGCTTAAGGCGACTAGCGGGGCATAATGAGCAGTTCTTC
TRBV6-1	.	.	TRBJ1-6	CASSQGSYNSPLHF	TGTGCCAGCAGTCAGGGCTCCTATAATTCCCCCCTCCACTTT
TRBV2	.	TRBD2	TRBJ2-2	CASSELLASGGRELFF	TGTGCCAGCAGTGAATTGTTGGCTAGCGGGGGCCGGGAGCTGTTTTTT
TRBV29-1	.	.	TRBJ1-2	CSVEGDIYGYTF	TGCAGCGTTGAGGGGGACATCTATGGCTACACCTTC
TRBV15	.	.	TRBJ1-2	CAASRDDGRQDGYTF	TGTGCCGCCAGCAGAGACGATGGCCGACAGGATGGCTACACCTTC
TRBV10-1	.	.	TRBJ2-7	CASTETGAGEQYF	TGCGCCAGCACCGAGACAGGAGCGGGGGAGCAGTACTTC
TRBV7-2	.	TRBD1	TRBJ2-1	CASSFTGGAYNEQFF	TGTGCCAGCAGCTTTACAGGGGGCGCCTACAATGAGCAGTTCTTC
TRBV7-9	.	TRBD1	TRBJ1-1	CASRTGLNTEAFF	TGTGCCAGCAGGACAGGGTTGAACACTGAAGCTTTCTTT
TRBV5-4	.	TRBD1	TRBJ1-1	CASSYTGDMDTEAFF	TGTGCCAGCAGTTATACAGGGGATATGGACACTGAAGCTTTCTTT
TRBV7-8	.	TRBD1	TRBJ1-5	CASSPRDRGWQPQHF	TGTGCCAGCAGCCCCAGGGACAGGGGTTGGCAGCCCCAGCATTTT
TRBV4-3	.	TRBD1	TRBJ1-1	CASRTGVLGGSRLNTEAFF	TGCGCCAGCAGAACAGGGGTGTTGGGGGGCAGCCGTTTGAACACTGAAGCTTTCTTT
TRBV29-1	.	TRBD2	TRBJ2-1	CSVAVVGFAGGQNEQFF	TGCAGCGTTGCGGTGGTGGGGTTCGCGGGGGGACAAAATGAGCAGTTCTTC
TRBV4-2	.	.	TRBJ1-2	CASSQDWGDFYGYTF	TGTGCCAGCAGCCAAGATTGGGGGGATTTCTATGGCTACACCTTC
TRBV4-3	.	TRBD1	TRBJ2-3	CASSRGMGQGTDTQYF	TGCGCCAGCAGCCGGGGCATGGGACAGGGAACAGATACGCAGTATTTT
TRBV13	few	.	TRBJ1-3	CASSSDTRDSGNTIYF	TGTGCCAGCAGCTCGGACACGCGAGACTCTGGAAACACCATATATTTT
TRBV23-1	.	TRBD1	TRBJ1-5	CASSHPNRGNQPQHF	TGCGCCAGCAGTCACCCAAACAGGGGGAATCAGCCCCAGCATTTT
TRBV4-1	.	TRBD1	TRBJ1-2	CASSLVDRDYGYTF	TGCGCCAGCAGCCTCGTAGACAGGGACTATGGCTACACCTTC
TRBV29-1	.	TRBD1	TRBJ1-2	CSVGTVNYGYTF	TGCAGCGTCGGGACAGTTAACTATGGCTACACCTTC
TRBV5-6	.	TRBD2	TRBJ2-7	CASSPRGAYEQYF	TGTGCCAGCAGCCCCCGGGGGGCCTACGAGCAGTACTTC
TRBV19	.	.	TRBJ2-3	CASSSRTHTTSTDTQYF	TGTGCCAGTAGTTCTCGGACTCATACTACTAGCACAGATACGCAGTATTTT
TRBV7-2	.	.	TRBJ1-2	CASSLTDDGYTF	TGTGCCAGCAGCTTGACTGATGATGGCTACACCTTC
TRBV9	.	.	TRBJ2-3	CASSPHSDTQYF	TGTGCCAGCAGCCCGCACTCAGATACGCAGTATTTT
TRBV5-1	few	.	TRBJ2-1	CASSLGGSYNEQFF	TGCGCCAGCAGCTTGGGCGGCAGCTACAATGAGCAGTTCTTC
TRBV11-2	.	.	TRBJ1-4	CASSLDTGWDEKLFF	TGTGCCAGCAGCTTAGACACAGGGTGGGATGAAAAACTGTTTTTT
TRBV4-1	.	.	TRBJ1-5	CASSQANLISVANQPQHF	TGCGCCAGCAGCCAAGCGAATTTAATCTCGGTAGCCAATCAGCCCCAGCATTTT
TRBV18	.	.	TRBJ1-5	CASSLVSSNQPQHF	TGTGCCAGCTCCCTCGTGTCCAGCAATCAGCCCCAGCATTTT
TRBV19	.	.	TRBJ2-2	CASSIGGGAAGELFF	TGTGCCAGTAGTATAGGAGGGGGGGCGGCCGGGGAGCTGTTTTTT
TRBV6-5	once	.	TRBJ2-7	CASSPPVAGSHEQYF	TGTGCCAGCAGTCCCCCCGTGGCGGGATCCCACGAGCAGTACTTC
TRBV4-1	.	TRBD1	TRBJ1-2	CASSQEGTVSSPNYGYTF	TGCGCCAGCAGCCAAGAGGGGACAGTGTCATCCCCCAACTATGGCTACACCTTC
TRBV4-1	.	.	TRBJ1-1	CASSHSGESVDTEAFF	TGCGCCAGCAGCCACTCAGGGGAATCGGTGGACACTGAAGCTTTCTTT
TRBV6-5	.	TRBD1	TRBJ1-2	CASSWTGKGYTF	TGTGCCAGCAGTTGGACAGGGAAAGGCTACACCTTC
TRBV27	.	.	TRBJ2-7	CASSANGGALTYEQYF	TGTGCCAGCAGTGCTAATGGGGGGGCCCTAACCTACGAGCAGTACTTC
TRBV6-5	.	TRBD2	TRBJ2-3	CAATNSLAGGNTQYF	TGTGCCGCTACCAACTCGCTAGCGGGGGGGAATACGCAGTATTTT
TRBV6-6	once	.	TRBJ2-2	CASSYTDRPNTGELFF	TGTGCCAGCAGTTACACCGACAGACCAAACACCGGGGAGCTGTTTTTT
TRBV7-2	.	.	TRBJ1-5	CASSLASNQPQHF	TGTGCCAGCAGCTTAGCGAGTAATCAGCCCCAGCATTTT
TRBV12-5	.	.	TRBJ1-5	CASGFTVNLNQPQHF	TGTGCTAGTGGTTTTACAGTAAATTTAAATCAGCCCCAGCATTTT
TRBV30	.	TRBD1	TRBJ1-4	CAWRRDSEKLFF	TGTGCCTGGAGGCGGGACAGTGAAAAACTGTTTTTT
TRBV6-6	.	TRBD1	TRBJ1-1	CASSTGVGTEAFF	TGTGCCAGCAGTACAGGGGTGGGCACTGAAGCTTTCTTT
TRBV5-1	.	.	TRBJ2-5	CASSQTGHDQETQYF	TGCGCCAGCAGCCAGACGGGACACGACCAAGAGACCCAGTACTTC
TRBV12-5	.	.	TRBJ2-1	CASGAGTYNEQFF	TGTGCTAGTGGGGCAGGGACCTACAATGAGCAGTTCTTC
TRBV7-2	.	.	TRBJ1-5	CASSLNSGSNQPQHF	TGTGCCAGCAGCTTAAATTCGGGGAGCAATCAGCCCCAGCATTTT
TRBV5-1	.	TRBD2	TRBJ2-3	CASSQPPGLALLDTQYF	TGCGCCAGCAGCCAACCCCCGGGACTAGCTTTGTTAGATACGCAGTATTTT
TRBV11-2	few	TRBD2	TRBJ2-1	CASSFAALQRGGRHEQFF	TGTGCCAGCAGCTTTGCCGCCCTCCAGCGGGGGGGCCGGCATGAGCAGTTCTTC
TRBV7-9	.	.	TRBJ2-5	CASSSGAGESGETQYF	TGTGCCAGCAGTTCCGGGGCAGGGGAGAGCGGAGAGACCCAGTACTTC
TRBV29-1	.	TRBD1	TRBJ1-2	CSVDTGDGYTF	TGCAGCGTTGACACAGGGGATGGCTACACCTTC